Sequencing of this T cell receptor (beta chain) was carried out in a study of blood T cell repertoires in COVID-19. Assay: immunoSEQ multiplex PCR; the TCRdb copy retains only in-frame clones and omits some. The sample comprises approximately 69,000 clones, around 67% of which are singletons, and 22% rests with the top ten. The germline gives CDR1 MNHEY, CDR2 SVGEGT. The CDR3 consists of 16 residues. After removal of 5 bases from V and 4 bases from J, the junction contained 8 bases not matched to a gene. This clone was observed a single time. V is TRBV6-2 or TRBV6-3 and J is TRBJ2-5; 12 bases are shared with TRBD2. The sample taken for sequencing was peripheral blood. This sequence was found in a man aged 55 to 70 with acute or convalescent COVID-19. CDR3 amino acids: CASSKLEGLAGETQYF. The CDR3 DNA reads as TGTGCCAGCAGTAAGTTGGAGGGACTAGCGGGAGAGACCCAGTACTTC.